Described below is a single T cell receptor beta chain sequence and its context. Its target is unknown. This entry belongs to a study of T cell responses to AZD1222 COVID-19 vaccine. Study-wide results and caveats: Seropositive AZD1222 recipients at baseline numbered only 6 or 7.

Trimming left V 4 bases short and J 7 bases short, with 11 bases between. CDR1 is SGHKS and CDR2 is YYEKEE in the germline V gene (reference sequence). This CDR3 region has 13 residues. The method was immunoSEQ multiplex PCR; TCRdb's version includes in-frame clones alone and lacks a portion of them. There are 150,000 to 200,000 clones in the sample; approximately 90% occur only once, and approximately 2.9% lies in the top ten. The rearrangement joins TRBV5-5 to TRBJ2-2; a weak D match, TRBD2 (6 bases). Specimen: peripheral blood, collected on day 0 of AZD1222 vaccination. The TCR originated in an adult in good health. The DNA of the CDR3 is TGTGCCAGCAGCCTCCCGGGGGTCGGGGAGCTGTTTTTT. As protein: CASSLPGVGELFF.